This T cell receptor (beta chain) is from a study of OX40 agonist ivuxolimab in advanced cancers. The CDR3 length is 14 residues. Trimming pared 1 base from V and 2 bases from J, leaving 6 bases between. Looked up from germline, CDR1 is SGHKS and CDR2 is YYEKEE (reference sequence). The data were produced by immunoSEQ multiplex PCR, yet TCRdb's version contains in-frame clones alone and is incomplete. The table has approximately 70,000 clones, around nine tenths seen once. The specimen comprised CD4+ or CD8+ T cells sorted from blood, sampled in a trial of the OX40 agonist ivuxolimab. The TCR comes from an adult with an advanced solid tumor such as melanoma, head and neck, liver or kidney cancer. V is TRBV5-5 and J is TRBJ2-2, with unresolved D. The CDR3 nucleotides read TGTGCCAGCAGCTTGAACGTCAACACCGGGGAGCTGTTTTTT. Protein sequence: CASSLNVNTGELFF.